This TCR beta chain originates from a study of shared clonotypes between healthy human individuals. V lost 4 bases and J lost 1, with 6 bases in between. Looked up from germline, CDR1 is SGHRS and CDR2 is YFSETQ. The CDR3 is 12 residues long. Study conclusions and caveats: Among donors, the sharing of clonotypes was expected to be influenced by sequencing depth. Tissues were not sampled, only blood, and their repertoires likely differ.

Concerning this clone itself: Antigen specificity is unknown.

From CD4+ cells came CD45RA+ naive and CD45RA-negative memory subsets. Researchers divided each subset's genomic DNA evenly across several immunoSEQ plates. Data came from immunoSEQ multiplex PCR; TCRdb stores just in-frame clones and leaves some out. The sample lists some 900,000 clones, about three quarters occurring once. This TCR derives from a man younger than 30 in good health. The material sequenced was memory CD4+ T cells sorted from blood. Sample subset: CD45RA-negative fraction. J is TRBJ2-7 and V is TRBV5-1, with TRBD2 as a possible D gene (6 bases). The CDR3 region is CASSGGSYEQYF. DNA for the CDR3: TGCGCCAGCAGCGGGGGGTCCTACGAGCAGTACTTC.